What follows is one TCR beta chain and its context. Its target is not known. V trimming: 0 bases; J trimming: 0 bases; junction bases outside the gene matches: 5. The CDR3 is 16 amino acids. CDR1 and CDR2 from the germline V gene are SGHRS and YFSETQ. In chemo-refractory metastatic non-small-cell lung cancer, patients got ipilimumab CTLA-4 blockade together with focal radiation. This specimen comes from a study of radiotherapy plus CTLA-4 blockade in lung cancer. Overall study: Objective responses were observed in around a sixth of patients, and disease control was achieved by around 31%.

Using immunoSEQ multiplex PCR, the repertoire was profiled, and TCRdb retains in-frame clones only, with some absent. The repertoire includes 49,000 or so clones, 60% to 80% of them detected once, and 8.3% sits in the top ten. General study points: In blood, early T cell clone dynamics reportedly predicted response best, together with interferon-beta.

The sample here was peripheral blood, taken from a patient treated with radiotherapy plus ipilimumab. The receptor was isolated from a human donor with non-small cell lung cancer who had stable disease on radiotherapy plus ipilimumab. The V call is TRBV5-1, the J call TRBJ1-1; 7 nucleotides align to TRBD1. Here the CDR3 reads CASSLAGQELNTEAFF. The CDR3, as DNA: TGCGCCAGCAGCTTGGCCGGACAGGAGCTGAACACTGAAGCTTTCTTT.